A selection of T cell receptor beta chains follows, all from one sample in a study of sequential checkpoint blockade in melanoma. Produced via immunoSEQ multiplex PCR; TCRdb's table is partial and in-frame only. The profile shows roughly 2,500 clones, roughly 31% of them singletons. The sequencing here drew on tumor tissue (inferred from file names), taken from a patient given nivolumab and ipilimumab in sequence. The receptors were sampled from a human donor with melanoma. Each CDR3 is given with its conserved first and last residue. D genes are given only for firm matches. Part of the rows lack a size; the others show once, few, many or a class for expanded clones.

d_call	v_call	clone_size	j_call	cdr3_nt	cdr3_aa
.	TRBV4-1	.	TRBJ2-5	TGCGCCAGCAGCCAACCACAAGCGACCCAGTACTTC	CASSQPQATQYF
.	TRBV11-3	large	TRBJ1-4	TGTGCCAGCAGCTTGGGGGCAGCAACTAATGAAAAACTGTTTTTT	CASSLGAATNEKLFF
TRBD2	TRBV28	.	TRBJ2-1	TGTGCCAGCAGTTTACTTATGATGGCTAGCGGGAGCCATGAGCAGTTCTTC	CASSLLMMASGSHEQFF
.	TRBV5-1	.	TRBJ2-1	TGCGCCAGCAGCGGATCTGGTGGTTTTGTTTACAATGAGCAGTTCTTC	CASSGSGGFVYNEQFF
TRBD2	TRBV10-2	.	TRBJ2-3	TGCGCCAGCAGTGAGTCTAGGACTAGCGTCGGAGATACGCAGTATTTT	CASSESRTSVGDTQYF
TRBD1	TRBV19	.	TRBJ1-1	TGTGCCAGTAGCCGGGGACAGCTATTAGAGAACACTGAAGCTTTCTTT	CASSRGQLLENTEAFF
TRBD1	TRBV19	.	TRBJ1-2	TGTGCCAGTAGTATTTCACAGGGGCTGGGCTATGGCTACACCTTC	CASSISQGLGYGYTF
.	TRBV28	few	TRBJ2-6	TGTGCCAGCCGAATTTCCTCTGGGGCCAACGTCCTGACTTTC	CASRISSGANVLTF
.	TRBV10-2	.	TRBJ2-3	TGCGCCATCAGTGAGTCGGAGACTACACCAAATACGCAGTATTTT	CAISESETTPNTQYF
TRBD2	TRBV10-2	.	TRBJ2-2	TGCGCCAGCAACGAGCCCGGGACTAGCGGATACACCGGGGAGCTGTTTTTT	CASNEPGTSGYTGELFF
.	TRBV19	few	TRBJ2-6	TGTGCCAGTAGTATAGATTTCCCCAACGTCCTGACTTTC	CASSIDFPNVLTF
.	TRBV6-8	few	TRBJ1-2	TGTGCCAGCAGCCGAGGGACAAATTATGGCTACACCTTC	CASSRGTNYGYTF
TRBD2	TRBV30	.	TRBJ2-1	TGTGCCTGGACGCTACGGGAGGTCGAGGTGAATGAGCAGTTCTTC	CAWTLREVEVNEQFF
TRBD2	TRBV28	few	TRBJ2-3	TGTGCCAGCACGGCTAGCGGGGGGACAGATACGCAGTATTTT	CASTASGGTDTQYF
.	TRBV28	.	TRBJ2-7	TGTGCCAGCAGTTCCTTGAGGGTGGGCTCCTACGAGCAGTACTTC	CASSSLRVGSYEQYF
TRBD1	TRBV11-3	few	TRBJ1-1	TGTGCCAGCAGCCCCAGGGAGGGGGCGTCTTCGGTGAACACTGAAGCTTTCTTT	CASSPREGASSVNTEAFF
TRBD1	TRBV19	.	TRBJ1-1	TGTGCCAGTAGTAGGGGACAGCAGAACACTGAAGCTTTCTTT	CASSRGQQNTEAFF
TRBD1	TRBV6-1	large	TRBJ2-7	TGTGCCAGCAGTGAAGTCCCGGGACAGGGACCAACCCTTTTCGAGCAGTACTTC	CASSEVPGQGPTLFEQYF
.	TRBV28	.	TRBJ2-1	TGTGCCAGCAGTTTCCCCCTCTCCAGGGGTATCGGTGAGCAGTTCTTC	CASSFPLSRGIGEQFF
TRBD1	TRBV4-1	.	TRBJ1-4	TGCGCCAGCAGCCAAGTCCAGGGGGCTAATAGTGAAAAACTGTTTTTT	CASSQVQGANSEKLFF
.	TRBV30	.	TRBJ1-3	TGTGCCTGGAGTGACCGGGGCTTTAGTGGAAACACCATATATTTT	CAWSDRGFSGNTIYF
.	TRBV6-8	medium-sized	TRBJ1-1	TGTGCCAGCAGTCCAGGTGCGACCACTGAAGCTTTCTTT	CASSPGATTEAFF